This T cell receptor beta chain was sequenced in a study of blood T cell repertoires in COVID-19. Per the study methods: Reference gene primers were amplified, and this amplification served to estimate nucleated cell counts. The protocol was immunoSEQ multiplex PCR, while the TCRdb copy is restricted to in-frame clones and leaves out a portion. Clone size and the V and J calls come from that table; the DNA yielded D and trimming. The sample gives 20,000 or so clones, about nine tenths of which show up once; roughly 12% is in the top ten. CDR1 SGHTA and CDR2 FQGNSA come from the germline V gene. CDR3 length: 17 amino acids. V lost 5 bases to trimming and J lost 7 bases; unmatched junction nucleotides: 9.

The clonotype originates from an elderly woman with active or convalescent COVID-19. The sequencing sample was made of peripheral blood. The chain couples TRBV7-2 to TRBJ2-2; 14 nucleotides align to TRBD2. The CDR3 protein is CASSDPGLAGVVGELFF. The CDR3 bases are TGTGCCAGCAGCGACCCGGGACTAGCGGGAGTTGTCGGGGAGCTGTTTTTT.